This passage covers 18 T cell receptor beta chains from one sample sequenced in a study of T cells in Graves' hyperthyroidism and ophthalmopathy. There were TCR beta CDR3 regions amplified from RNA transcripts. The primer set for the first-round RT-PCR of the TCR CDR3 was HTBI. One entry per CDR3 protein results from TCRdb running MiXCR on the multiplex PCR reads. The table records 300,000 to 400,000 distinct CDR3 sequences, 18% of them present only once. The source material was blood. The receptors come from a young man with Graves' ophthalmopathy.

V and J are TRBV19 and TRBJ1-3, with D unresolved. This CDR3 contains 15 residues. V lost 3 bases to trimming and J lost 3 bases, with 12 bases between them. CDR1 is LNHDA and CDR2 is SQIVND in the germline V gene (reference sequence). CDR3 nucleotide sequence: TGTGCCAGTAGTATCGCAAGACCCCTTGGAAACACCATATATTTT. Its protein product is CASSIARPLGNTIYF.

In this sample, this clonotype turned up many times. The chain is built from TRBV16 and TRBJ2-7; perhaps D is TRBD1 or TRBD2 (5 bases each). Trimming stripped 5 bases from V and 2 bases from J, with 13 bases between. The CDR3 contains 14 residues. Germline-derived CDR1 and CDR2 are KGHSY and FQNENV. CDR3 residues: CASSTGTATYEQYF. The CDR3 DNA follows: TGTGCCAGCAGCACCGGGACGGCAACCTACGAGCAGTACTTC.

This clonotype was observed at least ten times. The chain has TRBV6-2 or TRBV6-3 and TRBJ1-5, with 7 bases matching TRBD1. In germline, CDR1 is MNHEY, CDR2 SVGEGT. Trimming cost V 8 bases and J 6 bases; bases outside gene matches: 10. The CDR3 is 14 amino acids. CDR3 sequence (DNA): TGTGCCAGCTCCTTCGGACAGGAGGGTCAGCCCCAGCATTTT. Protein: CASSFGQEGQPQHF.

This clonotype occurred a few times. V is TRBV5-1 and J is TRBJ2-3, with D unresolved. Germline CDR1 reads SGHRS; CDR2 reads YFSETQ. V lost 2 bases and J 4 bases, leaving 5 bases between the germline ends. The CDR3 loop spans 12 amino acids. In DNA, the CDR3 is TGCGCCAGCAGCTTCTATTCAGATACGCAGTATTTT. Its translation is CASSFYSDTQYF.

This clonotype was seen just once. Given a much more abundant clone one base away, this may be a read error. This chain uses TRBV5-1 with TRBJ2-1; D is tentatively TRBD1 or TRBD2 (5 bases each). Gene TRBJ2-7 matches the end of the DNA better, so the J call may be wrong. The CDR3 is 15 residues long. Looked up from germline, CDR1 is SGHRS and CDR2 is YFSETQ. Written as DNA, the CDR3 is TGCGCCAGCAGCTTGGGTGGGACCGGTTACAATGAGCAGTACTTC. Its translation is CASSLGGTGYNEQYF.

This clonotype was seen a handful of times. This CDR3 is CASSHGTVTLTAFF. The DNA for the CDR3 is TGTGCCAGCAGCCATGGGACAGTAACACTGACAGCTTTCTTT. V gene TRBV5-6 combines with J gene TRBJ1-1; 7 nucleotides match TRBD1. CDR1 is SGHDT, CDR2 YYEEEE, per germline. The V and J ends lost 4 bases and 10 bases, in that order; junction bases with no gene match: 13. This CDR3 has 14 amino acids.

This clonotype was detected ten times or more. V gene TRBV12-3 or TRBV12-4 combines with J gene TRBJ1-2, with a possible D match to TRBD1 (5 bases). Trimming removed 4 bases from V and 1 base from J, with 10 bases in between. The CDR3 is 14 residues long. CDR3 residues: CASSSSGINYGYTF. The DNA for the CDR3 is TGTGCCAGCAGTTCTTCAGGGATTAACTATGGCTACACCTTC.

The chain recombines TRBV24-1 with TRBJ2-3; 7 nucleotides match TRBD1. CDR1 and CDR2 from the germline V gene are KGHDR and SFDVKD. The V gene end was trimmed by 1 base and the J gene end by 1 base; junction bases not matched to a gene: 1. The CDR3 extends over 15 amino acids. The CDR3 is CATSDFGQGTDTQYF. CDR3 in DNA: TGTGCCACCAGTGATTTTGGACAGGGCACAGATACGCAGTATTTT.

The CDR3 DNA reads as TGTGCCAGCAGCCCCTGGGTACAGGGCGGCTACACCTTC. Its protein product is CASSPWVQGGYTF. The V gene is TRBV5-4, the J gene TRBJ1-2; possible D gene TRBD1, 6 bases. The length of the CDR3 is 13 residues. Germline CDR1 and CDR2: SGHNT and YYREEE (reference sequence). Trimming stripped 4 bases from V and 8 bases from J, with 15 bases between.

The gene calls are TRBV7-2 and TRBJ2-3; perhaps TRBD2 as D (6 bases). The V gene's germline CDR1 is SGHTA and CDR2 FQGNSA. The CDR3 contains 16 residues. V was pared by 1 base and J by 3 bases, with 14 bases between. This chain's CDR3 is CASSLVAGIRTDTQYF. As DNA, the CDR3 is TGTGCCAGCAGCTTAGTTGCGGGAATACGGACAGATACGCAGTATTTT. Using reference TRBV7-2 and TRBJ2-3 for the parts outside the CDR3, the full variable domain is GAGVSQSPSNKVTEKGKDVELRCDPISGHTALYWYRQSLGQGLEFLIYFQGNSAPDKSGLPSDRFSAERTGGSVSTLTIQRTQQEDSAVYLCASSLVAGIRTDTQYFGPGTRLTVL.

This CDR3 reads CASSLGGKLNTEAFF. DNA of the CDR3: TGTGCCAGCAGTCTAGGGGGGAAGTTGAACACTGAAGCTTTCTTT. The genes are TRBV7-2 and TRBJ1-1; D perhaps matches TRBD1 (6 bases). Germline lookup yields CDR1 SGHTA and CDR2 FQGNSA. The CDR3 is made up of 15 amino acids. Trimming cost V 6 bases and J 0 bases, with 14 bases left between them.

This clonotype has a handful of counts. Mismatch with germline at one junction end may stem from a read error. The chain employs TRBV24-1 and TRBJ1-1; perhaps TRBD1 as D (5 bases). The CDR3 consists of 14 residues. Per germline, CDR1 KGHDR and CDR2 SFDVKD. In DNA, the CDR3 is TGTGCCACCAGTGAGTCGGGGACCTACACTGAAGCTCTCTTT. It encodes CATSESGTYTEALF.

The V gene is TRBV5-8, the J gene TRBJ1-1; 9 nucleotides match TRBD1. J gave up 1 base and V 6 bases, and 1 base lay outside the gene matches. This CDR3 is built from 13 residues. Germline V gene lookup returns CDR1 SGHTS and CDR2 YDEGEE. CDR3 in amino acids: CASNRGRNTEAFF. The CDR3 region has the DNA TGTGCCAGCAACAGGGGGCGGAACACTGAAGCTTTCTTT.

The CDR3 DNA is TGCGCCAGCAGCCAAGATAGGGCGGGGGGGCCGTTCAATGAGCAGTTCTTC. Amino acids: CASSQDRAGGPFNEQFF. The chain carries TRBV4-1 and TRBJ2-1; TRBD2 matches at 9 bases. The CDR3 sequence is 17 residues long. Germline lookup yields CDR1 MGHRA and CDR2 YSYEKL. Unmatched junction bases numbered 9, after V lost 0 bases and J lost 6 bases.

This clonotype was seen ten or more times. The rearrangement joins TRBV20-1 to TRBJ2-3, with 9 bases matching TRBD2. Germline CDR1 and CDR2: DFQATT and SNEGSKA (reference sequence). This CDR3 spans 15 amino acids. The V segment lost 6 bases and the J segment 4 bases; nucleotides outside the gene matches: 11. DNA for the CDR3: TGCAGTGCAACCTTGGGACTAGCTGCCGCAGATACGCAGTATTTT. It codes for CSATLGLAAADTQYF.

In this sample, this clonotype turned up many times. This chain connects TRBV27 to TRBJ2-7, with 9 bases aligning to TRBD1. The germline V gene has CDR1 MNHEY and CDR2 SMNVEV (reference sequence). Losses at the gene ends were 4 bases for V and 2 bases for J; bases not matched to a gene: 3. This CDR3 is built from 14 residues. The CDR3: CASSYRGQTYEQYF. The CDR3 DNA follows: TGTGCCAGCAGTTACAGGGGGCAAACCTACGAGCAGTACTTC.

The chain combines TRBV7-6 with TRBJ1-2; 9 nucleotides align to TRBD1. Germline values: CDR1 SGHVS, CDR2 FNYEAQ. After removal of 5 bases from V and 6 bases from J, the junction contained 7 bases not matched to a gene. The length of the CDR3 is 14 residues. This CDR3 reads CASSTGQGPNGYTF. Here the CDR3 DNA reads TGTGCCAGCAGCACCGGACAGGGGCCGAATGGCTACACCTTC.

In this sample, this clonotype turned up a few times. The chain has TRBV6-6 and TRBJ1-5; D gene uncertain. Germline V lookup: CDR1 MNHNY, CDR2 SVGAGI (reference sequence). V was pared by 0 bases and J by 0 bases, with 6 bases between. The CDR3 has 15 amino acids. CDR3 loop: CASSYSENSNQPQHF. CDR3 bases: TGTGCCAGCAGTTACTCAGAGAATAGCAATCAGCCCCAGCATTTT.